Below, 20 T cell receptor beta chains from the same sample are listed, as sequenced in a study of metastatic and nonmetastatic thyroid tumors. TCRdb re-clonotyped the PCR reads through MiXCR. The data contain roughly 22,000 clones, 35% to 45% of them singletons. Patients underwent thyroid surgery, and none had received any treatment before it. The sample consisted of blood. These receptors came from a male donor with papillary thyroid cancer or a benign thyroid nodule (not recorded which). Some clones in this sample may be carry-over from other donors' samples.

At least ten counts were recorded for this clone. In DNA, the CDR3 is TGTGCCAGCAGCTTAGGCCTTAGCTCCTACGAGCAGTACTTC. It specifies CASSLGLSSYEQYF. V usage is TRBV7-2 and J usage is TRBJ2-7; D is uncertain. The CDR3 runs to 14 residues. Germline V gene sequence: CDR1 SGHTA, CDR2 FQGNSA. With 1 base removed from V and 0 bases from J, the gap between germline ends came to 7 bases.

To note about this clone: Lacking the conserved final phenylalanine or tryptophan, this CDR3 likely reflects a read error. In DNA, the CDR3 is TGTGCCAGCAGCTTAGTTGGACAGGGAGTCAAAAACAATCAGTACGTC. Amino acid sequence: CASSLVGQGVKNNQYV. The chain uses TRBV7-2 and TRBJ2-5; the match to TRBD1 covers 8 bases. J was trimmed by 11 bases and V by 1 base; bases with no gene match: 15. Germline CDR1 reads SGHTA; CDR2 reads FQGNSA. There are 16 residues in the CDR3.

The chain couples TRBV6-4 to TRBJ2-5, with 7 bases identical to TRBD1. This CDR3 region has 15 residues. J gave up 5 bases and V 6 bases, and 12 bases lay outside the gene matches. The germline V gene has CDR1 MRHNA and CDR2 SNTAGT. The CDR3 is CASRGDGTELETQYF. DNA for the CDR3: TGTGCCAGCAGGGGGGATGGGACAGAATTGGAGACCCAGTACTTC.

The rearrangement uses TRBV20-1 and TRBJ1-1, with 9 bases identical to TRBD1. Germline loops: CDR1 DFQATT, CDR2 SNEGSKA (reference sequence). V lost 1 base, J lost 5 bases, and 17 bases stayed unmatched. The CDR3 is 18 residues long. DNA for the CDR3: TGCAGTGCTAGAGGAAGTTTGGGACAGGGCCCCGGTGGGACTGAAGCTTTCTTT. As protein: CSARGSLGQGPGGTEAFF.

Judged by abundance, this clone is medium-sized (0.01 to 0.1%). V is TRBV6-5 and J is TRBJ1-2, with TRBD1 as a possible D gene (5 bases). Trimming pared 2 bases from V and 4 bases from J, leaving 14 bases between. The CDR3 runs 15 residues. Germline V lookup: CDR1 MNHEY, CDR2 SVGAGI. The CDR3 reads CASSYRRQDTYGYTF. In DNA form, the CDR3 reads TGTGCCAGCAGTTACCGCCGCCAGGACACCTATGGCTACACCTTC.

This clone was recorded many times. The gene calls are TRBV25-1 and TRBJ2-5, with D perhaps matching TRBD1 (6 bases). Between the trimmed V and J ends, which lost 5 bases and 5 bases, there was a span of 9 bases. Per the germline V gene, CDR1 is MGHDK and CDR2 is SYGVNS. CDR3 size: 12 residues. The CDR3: CASSRTVETQYF. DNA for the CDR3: TGTGCCAGCAGTAGGACAGTTGAGACCCAGTACTTC.

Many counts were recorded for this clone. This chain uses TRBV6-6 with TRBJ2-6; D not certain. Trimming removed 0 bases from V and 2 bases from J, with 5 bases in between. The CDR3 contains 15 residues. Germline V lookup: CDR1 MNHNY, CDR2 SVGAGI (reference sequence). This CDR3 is CASSYSWTGANVLTF. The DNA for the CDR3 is TGTGCCAGCAGTTACTCTTGGACTGGGGCCAACGTCCTGACTTTC.

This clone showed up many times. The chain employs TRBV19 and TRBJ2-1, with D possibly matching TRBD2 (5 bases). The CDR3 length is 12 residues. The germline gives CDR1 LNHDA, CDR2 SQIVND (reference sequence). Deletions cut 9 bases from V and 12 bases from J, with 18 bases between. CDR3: CASRSGSRGQFF. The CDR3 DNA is TGTGCCAGCCGGTCGGGGTCCCGTGGGCAGTTCTTC.

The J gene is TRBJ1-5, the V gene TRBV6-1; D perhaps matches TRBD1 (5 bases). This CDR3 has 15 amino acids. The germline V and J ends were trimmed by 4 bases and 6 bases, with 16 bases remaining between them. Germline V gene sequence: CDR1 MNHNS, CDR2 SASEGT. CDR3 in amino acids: CASSAVLEGPQPQHF. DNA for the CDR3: TGTGCCAGCAGTGCCGTTCTGGAGGGGCCTCAGCCCCAGCATTTT.

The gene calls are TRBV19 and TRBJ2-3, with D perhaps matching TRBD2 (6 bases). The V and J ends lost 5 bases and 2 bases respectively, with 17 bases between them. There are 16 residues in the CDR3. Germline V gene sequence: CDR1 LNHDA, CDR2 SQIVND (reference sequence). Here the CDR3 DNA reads TGTGCCAGTAGTCTAAAGCGGGCGAGCCTCACAGATACGCAGTATTTT. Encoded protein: CASSLKRASLTDTQYF.

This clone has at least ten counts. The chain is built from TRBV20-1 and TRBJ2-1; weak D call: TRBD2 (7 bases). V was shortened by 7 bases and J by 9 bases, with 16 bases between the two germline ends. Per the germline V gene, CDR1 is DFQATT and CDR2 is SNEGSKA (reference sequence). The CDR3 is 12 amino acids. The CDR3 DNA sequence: TGCAGTGTTAGGGGGGGGGCTTTTGAGCAGTTCTTC. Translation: CSVRGGAFEQFF.

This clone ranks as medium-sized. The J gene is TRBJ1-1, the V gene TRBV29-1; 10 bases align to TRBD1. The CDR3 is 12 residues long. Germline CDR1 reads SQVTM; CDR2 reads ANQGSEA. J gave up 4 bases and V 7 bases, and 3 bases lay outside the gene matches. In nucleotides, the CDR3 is TGCAGCGCGGGGACAGGGGCCACTGAAGCTTTCTTT. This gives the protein CSAGTGATEAFF.

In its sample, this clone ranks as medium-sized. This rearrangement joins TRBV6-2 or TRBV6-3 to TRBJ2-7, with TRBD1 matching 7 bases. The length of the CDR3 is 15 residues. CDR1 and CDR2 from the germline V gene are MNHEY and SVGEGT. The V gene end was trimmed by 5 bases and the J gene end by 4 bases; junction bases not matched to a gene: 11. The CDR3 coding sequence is TGTGCCAGCAGTCACCTTCAGGGGGTCCTGTACGAGCAGTACTTC. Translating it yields CASSHLQGVLYEQYF.

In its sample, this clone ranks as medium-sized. CDR3 nucleotides: TGCAGTGCTAGGACAGAACCAGGGGCTCTCTACGAGCAGTACTTC. Protein: CSARTEPGALYEQYF. The genes are TRBV20-1 and TRBJ2-7, with D possibly TRBD1 on 6 matching bases. There are 15 residues in the CDR3. V was cut by 3 bases and J by 3 bases, with 18 bases left in between. Germline values: CDR1 DFQATT, CDR2 SNEGSKA (reference sequence).

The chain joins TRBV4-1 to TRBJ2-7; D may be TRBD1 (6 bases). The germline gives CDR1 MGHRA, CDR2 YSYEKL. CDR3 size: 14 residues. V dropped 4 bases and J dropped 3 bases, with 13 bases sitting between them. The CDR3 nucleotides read TGCGCCAGCAGCCCAGGGGCTGAGGGCTACGAGCAGTACTTC. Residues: CASSPGAEGYEQYF.

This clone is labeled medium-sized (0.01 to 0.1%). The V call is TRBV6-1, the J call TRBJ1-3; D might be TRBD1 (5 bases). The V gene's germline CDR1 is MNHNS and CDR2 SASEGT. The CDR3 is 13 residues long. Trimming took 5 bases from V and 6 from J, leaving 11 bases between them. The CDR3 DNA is TGTGCCAGCAGTTCAGGGCTTGAAAACACCATATATTTT. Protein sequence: CASSSGLENTIYF.

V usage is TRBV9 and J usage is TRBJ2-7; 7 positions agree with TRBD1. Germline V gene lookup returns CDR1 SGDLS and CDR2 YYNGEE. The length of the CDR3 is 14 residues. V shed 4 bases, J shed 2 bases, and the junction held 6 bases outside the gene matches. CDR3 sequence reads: CASSRAGTAYEQYF. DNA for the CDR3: TGTGCCAGCAGCCGAGCCGGGACAGCCTACGAGCAGTACTTC. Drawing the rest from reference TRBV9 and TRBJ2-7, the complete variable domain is DSGVTQTPKHLITATGQRVTLRCSPRSGDLSVYWYQQSLDQGLQFLIQYYNGEERAKGNILERFSAQQFPDLHSELNLSSLELGDSALYFCASSRAGTAYEQYFGPGTRLTVT.

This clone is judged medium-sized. This CDR3 reads CASSQGQRSYNEQFF. DNA for the CDR3: TGTGCCAGCAGCCAAGGACAGCGCTCCTACAATGAGCAGTTCTTC. V is TRBV11-2 and J is TRBJ2-1, with D possibly being TRBD1 (6 bases). The V end lost 5 bases, the J end lost 0 bases, and 11 bases lay between the germline ends. Germline V gene lookup returns CDR1 SGHAT and CDR2 FQNNGV. This CDR3 is built from 15 residues.

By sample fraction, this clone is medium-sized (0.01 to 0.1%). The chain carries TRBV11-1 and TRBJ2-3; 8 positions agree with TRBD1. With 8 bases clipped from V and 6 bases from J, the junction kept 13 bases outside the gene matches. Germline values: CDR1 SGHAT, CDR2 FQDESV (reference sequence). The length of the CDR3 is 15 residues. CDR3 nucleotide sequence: TGTGCCAGCCGAAGGGGCCAGGGGGCAGGGGATACGCAGTATTTT. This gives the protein CASRRGQGAGDTQYF. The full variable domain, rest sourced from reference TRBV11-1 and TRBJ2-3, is EAEVAQSPRYKITEKSQAVAFWCDPISGHATLYWYRQILGQGPELLVQFQDESVVDDSQLPKDRFSAERLKGVDSTLKIQPAELGDSAMYLCASRRGQGAGDTQYFGPGTRLTVL.

CDR3 in DNA: TGCAGTGCTAGAGCACCATCCTCCTACGAGCAGTACTTC. It codes for CSARAPSSYEQYF. This rearrangement joins TRBV20-1 to TRBJ2-7; D gene unclear. The CDR3 extends over 13 amino acids. CDR1 and CDR2 from the germline V gene are DFQATT and SNEGSKA (reference sequence). Trimming took off 1 base at V and 0 bases at J, with 7 bases between the two ends.